These 4 T cell receptor beta chains originate from one sample sequenced in a study of blood T cell repertoires in COVID-19. Sequenced by immunoSEQ multiplex PCR; TCRdb stores in-frame clones only, minus some. The table has hundreds of thousands of clones, about 85% seen once. Sequencing was carried out using PBMCs or T cells enriched from blood (not recorded which). These receptors all stem from a young woman with acute COVID-19.

V and J are TRBV6-5 and TRBJ2-2; D is perhaps TRBD1 (5 bases). Trimming left V 0 bases short and J 7 bases short, with 15 bases between. Germline CDR1 MNHEY, CDR2 SVGAGI. This CDR3 is built from 16 residues. The DNA of the CDR3 is TGTGCCAGCAGTTACTCCTGGCAGGGAAAGGGCGGGGAGCTGTTTTTT. This gives the protein CASSYSWQGKGGELFF.

The chain links TRBV4-1 to TRBJ1-6; D might be TRBD1 (5 bases). There are 15 residues in the CDR3. CDR1 is MGHRA and CDR2 is YSYEKL in the germline V gene. The germline V and J ends were trimmed by 0 bases and 8 bases, with 11 bases remaining between them. CDR3 sequence reads: CASSQDAGPYSPLHF. Here the CDR3 DNA reads TGCGCCAGCAGCCAAGATGCAGGGCCCTATTCACCCCTCCACTTT.

This chain links TRBV19 with TRBJ1-1; D is possibly TRBD1 (6 bases). V was cut by 1 base and J by 6 bases, with 15 bases left in between. CDR3 length: 15 residues. Germline CDR1 reads LNHDA; CDR2 reads SQIVND (reference sequence). CDR3: CASSIGGHPGAEAFF. For the CDR3, the DNA is TGTGCCAGTAGTATAGGGGGACACCCGGGCGCTGAAGCTTTCTTT.

The chain is built from TRBV19 and TRBJ2-1; 7 nucleotides align to TRBD2. The germline V gene has CDR1 LNHDA and CDR2 SQIVND (reference sequence). The CDR3 spans 16 residues. Losses at the gene ends were 1 base for V and 0 bases for J; bases not matched to a gene: 3. DNA of the CDR3: TGTGCCAGTAGTATAGTAGCGGGTGACTCCTACAATGAGCAGTTCTTC. Translation: CASSIVAGDSYNEQFF.